This T cell receptor (beta chain) was identified during a study of blood T cell repertoires in COVID-19. Looking at the study overall: Researchers got acute and convalescent COVID-19 samples from the United States, Italy and Spain. Nucleic acid was either cDNA or gDNA, and it came from T cells, B-cell-depleted T cells, or PBMCs.

Assay used: immunoSEQ multiplex PCR; TCRdb lists only in-frame clones, some missing. The table has some 140,000 clones, under 95% seen once. This clone is a singleton in its sample. Germline CDR1 reads LGHDT; CDR2 reads YNNKEL (reference sequence). The length of the CDR3 is 14 residues. J lost 3 bases, V lost 3 bases, and 2 bases had no gene match. Specimen: peripheral blood. The TCR originated in a man in his fifties or sixties with acute or convalescent COVID-19. This chain joins TRBV3-1 (or the pseudogene TRBV3-2) and TRBJ2-7; 10 bases align to TRBD2. The CDR3 loop is CASSQTSGFYEQYF. CDR3 nucleotide sequence: TGTGCCAGCAGCCAGACTAGCGGGTTCTACGAGCAGTACTTC.